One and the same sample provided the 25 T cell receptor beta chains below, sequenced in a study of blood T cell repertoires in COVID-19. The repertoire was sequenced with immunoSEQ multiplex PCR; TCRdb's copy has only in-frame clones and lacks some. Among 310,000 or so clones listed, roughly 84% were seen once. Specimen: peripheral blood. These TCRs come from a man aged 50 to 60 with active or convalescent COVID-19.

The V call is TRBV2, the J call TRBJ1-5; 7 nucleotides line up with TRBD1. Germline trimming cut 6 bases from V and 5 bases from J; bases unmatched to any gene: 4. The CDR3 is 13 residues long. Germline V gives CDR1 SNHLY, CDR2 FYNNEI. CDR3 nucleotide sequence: TGTGCCAGCAGGGGACAGTCTCATCAGCCCCAGCATTTT. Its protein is CASRGQSHQPQHF.

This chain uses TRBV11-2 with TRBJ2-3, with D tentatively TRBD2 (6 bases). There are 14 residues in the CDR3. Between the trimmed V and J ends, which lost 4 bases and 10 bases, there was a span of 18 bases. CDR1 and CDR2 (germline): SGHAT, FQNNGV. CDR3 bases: TGTGCCAGCAGCTCCACTAGCTACCGCGGAGCGCAGTATTTT. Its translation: CASSSTSYRGAQYF.

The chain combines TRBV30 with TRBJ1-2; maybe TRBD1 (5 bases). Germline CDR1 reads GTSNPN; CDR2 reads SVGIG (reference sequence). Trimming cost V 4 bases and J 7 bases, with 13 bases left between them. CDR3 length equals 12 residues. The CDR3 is CAWNPGRGGYTF. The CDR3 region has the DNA TGTGCCTGGAACCCCGGGAGGGGTGGCTACACCTTC.

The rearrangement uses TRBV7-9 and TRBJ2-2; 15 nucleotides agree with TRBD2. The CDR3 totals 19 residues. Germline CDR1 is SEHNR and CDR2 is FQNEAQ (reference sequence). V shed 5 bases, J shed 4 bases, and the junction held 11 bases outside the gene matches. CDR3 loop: CASSPYWTSGGAVTGELFF. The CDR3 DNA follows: TGTGCCAGCAGCCCGTATTGGACTAGCGGGGGGGCGGTCACCGGGGAGCTGTTTTTT.

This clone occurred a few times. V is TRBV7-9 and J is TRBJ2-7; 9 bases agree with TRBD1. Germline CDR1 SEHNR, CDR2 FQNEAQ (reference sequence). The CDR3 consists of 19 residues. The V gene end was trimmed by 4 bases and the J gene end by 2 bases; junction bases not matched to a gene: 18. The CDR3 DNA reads TGTGCCAGCAGCTCAGACCCGGGACAGGGTTCTACCCCTGCCTACGAGCAGTACTTC. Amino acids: CASSSDPGQGSTPAYEQYF.

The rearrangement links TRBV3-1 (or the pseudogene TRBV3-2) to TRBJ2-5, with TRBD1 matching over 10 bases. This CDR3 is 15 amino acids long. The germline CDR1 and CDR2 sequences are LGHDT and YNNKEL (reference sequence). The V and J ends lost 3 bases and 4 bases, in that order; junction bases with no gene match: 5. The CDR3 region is CASSQETGGGETQYF. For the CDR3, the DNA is TGTGCCAGCAGCCAGGAGACAGGGGGCGGAGAGACCCAGTACTTC.

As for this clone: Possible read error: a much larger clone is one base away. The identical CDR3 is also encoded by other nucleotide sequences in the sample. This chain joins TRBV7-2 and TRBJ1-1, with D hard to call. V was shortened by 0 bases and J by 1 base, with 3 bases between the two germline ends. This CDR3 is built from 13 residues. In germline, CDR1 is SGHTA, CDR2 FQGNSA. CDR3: CASSLARNTEAFF. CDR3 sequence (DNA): TGTGCCAGCAGCTTAGCCAGGAACACTGAAGCTTTCTTT.

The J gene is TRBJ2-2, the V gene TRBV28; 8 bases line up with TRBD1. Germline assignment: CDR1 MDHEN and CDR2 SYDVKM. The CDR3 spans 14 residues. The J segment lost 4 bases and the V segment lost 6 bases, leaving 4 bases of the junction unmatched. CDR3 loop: CASSYRGITGELFF. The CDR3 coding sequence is TGTGCCAGCAGCTACAGGGGGATCACCGGGGAGCTGTTTTTT.

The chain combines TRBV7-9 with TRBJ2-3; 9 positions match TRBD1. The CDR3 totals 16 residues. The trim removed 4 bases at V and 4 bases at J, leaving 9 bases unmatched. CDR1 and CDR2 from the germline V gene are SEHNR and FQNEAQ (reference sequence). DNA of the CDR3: TGTGCCAGCAGCTCCGGGACAGGGCGTTTTGCAGATACGCAGTATTTT. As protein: CASSSGTGRFADTQYF.

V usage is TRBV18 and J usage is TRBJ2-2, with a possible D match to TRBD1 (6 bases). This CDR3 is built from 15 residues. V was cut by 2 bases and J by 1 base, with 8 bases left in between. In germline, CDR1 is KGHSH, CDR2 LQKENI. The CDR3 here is CASSPNRVNTGELFF. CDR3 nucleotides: TGTGCCAGCTCACCAAACAGGGTGAACACCGGGGAGCTGTTTTTT.

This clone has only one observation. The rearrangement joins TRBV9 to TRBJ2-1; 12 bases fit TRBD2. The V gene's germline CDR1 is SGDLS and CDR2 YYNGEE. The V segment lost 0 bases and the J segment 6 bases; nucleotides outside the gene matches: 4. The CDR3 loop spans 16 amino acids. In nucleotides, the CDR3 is TGTGCCAGCAGCGTAGGTCTAGCGGGAGGGCCCAATGAGCAGTTCTTC. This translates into CASSVGLAGGPNEQFF.

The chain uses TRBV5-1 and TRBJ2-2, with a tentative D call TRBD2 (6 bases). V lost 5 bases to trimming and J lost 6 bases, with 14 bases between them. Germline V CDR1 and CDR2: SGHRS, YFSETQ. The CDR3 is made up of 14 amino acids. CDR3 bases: TGCGCCAGCAGTGGAATCGGGAGCGCCGGGGAGCTGTTTTTT. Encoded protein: CASSGIGSAGELFF.

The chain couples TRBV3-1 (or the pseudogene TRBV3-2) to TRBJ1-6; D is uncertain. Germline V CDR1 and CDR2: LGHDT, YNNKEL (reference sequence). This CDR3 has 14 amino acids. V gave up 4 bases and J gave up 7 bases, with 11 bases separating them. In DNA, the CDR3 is TGTGCCAGCAGCCTTCGGACGGGGAATTCACCCCTCCACTTT. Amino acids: CASSLRTGNSPLHF.

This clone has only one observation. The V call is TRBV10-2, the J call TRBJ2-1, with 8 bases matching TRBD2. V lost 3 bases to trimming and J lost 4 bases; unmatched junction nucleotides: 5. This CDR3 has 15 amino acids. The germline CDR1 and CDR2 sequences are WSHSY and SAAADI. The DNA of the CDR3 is TGCGCCAGCAGTGACCCTGGACTAGCTTACAATGAGCAGTTCTTC. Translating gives CASSDPGLAYNEQFF.

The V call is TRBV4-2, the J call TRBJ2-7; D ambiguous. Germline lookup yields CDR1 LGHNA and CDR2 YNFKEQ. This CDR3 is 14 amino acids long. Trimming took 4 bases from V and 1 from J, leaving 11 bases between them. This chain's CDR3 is CASSPYDSSYEQYF. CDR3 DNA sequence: TGTGCCAGCAGCCCCTACGACTCTTCCTACGAGCAGTACTTC.

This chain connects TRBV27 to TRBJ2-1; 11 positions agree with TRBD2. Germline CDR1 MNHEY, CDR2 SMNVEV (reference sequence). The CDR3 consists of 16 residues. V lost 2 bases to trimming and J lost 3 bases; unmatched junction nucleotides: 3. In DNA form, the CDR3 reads TGTGCCAGCAGTTTACTTACTAGCGGGGGCTACAATGAGCAGTTCTTC. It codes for CASSLLTSGGYNEQFF.

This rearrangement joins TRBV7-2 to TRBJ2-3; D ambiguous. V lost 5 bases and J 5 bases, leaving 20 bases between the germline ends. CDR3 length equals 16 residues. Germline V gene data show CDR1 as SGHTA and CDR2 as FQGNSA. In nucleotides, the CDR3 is TGTGCCAGCAGCCCCCCCCTGTCCCAAGAGATAGATACGCAGTATTTT. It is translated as CASSPPLSQEIDTQYF.

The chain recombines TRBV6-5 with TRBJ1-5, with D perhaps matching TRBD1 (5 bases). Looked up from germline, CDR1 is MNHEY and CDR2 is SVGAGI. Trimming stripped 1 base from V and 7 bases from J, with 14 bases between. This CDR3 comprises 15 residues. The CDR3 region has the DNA TGTGCCAGCAGTTACTTCTCTGGGGCCCGGCAGCCCCAGCATTTT. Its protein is CASSYFSGARQPQHF.

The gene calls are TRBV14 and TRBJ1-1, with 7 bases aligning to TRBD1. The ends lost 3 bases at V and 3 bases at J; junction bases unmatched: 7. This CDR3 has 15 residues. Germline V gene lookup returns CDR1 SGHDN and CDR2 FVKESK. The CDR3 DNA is TGTGCCAGCAGCCACTGGGACAGAGGATACACTGAAGCTTTCTTT. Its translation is CASSHWDRGYTEAFF.

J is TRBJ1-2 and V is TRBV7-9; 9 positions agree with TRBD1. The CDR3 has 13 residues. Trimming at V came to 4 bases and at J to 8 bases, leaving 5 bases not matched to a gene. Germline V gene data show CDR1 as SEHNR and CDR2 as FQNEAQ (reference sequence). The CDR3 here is CASSSGDREGYTF. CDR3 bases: TGTGCCAGCAGCTCCGGGGACAGGGAGGGCTACACCTTC.

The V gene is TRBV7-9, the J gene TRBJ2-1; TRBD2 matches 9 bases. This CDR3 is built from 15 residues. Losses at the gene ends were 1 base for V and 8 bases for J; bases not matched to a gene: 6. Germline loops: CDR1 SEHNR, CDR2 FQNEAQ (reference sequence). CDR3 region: CASSLVAGEVDEQFF. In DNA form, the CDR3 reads TGTGCCAGCAGCTTAGTAGCGGGGGAGGTGGATGAGCAGTTCTTC.

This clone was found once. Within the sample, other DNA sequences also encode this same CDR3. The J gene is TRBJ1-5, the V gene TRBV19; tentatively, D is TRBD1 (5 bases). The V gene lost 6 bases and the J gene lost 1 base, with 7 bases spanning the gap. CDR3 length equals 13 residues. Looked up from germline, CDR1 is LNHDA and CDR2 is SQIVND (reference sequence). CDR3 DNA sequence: TGTGCCAGTAGCCAGGGAAGCAATCAGCCCCAGCATTTT. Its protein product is CASSQGSNQPQHF.

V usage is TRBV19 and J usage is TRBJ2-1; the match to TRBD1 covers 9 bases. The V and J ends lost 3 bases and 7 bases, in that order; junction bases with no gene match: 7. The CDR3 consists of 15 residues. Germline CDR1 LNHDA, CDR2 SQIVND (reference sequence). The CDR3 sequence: CASSIKGQGGNEQFF. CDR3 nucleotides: TGTGCCAGTAGTATTAAGGGACAGGGAGGGAATGAGCAGTTCTTC.

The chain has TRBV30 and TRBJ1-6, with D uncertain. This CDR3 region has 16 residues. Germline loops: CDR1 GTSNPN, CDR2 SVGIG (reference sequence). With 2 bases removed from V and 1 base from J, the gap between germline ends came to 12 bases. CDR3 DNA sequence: TGTGCCTGGAGTAAGAGGAGAAGGTCCTATAATTCACCCCTCCACTTT. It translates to CAWSKRRRSYNSPLHF. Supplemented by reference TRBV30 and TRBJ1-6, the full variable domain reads SQTIHQWPATLVQPVGSPLSLECTVEGTSNPNLYWYRQAAGRGLQLLFYSVGIGQISSEVPQNLSASRPQDRQFILSSKKLLLSDSGFYLCAWSKRRRSYNSPLHFGNGTRLTVT.

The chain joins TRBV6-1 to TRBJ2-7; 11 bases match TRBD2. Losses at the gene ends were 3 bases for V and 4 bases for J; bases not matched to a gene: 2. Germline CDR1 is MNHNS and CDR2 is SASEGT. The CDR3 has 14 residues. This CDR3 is CASSDSGRVYEQYF. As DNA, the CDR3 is TGTGCCAGCAGTGATAGCGGGAGGGTTTACGAGCAGTACTTC.